This T cell receptor beta chain stems from a study of Tregs in tolerant kidney transplant recipients. Assay used: immunoSEQ multiplex PCR; TCRdb lists only in-frame clones, some missing. Recorded for this sample: 30,000 or so clones. The ends were cut back, 5 bases at V and 1 base at J, with 7 bases in the middle. The CDR3 consists of 13 residues. The germline gives CDR1 SGHTA, CDR2 FQGTGA. Study outcomes and limitations: Biological reproducibility was not directly addressed, but technical replication error appeared minimal.

Unstimulated Tregs (CD4+CD25+CD127-) and CD4+CD25- non-Tregs were sorted from PBMCs. Of note for this clone: Its specificity is not known. The read halts 3 residues ahead of the CDR3 end, with the missing end drawn from the germline J gene.

The sequencing used CD8+ T cells from blood, collected before the transplant. This sequence was found in a human donor who received a combined kidney and bone marrow transplant. The chain uses TRBV7-3 and TRBJ2-3; D is uncertain. This CDR3 is CASSLGGTDTQYF. The sequenced CDR3 bases are TGTGCCAGCAGCCTAGGAGGCACAGATACG.